The 28 T cell receptor beta chains in this list originate from one sample, sequenced in a study of CD8+ T cells in alopecia areata. This sample's treatment: oral pan-JAK inhibitor, 5-10 mg twice daily. Isolated RNA was reverse transcribed into cDNA used as the sequencing template. Measured with immunoSEQ multiplex PCR; TCRdb has only the in-frame clones, and not every one. This sample yields about 210,000 clones, of which around 43% are seen a single time; around 3% belongs to the top ten. The sample consisted of CD4+ T cells sorted from blood, taken at approximately week 36, from a patient treated with tofacitinib. These TCRs come from a human donor with alopecia areata.

V and J are TRBV18 and TRBJ1-4; D not certain. V was clipped by 3 bases and J by 6 bases, with 14 bases between them. The CDR3 is 15 amino acids. The germline CDR1 and CDR2 sequences are KGHSH and LQKENI. CDR3 coding DNA: TGTGCCAGCTCACCTTTTTATGGCAAGGATGAAAAACTGTTTTTT. Amino acid sequence: CASSPFYGKDEKLFF.

This clone came up once. This rearrangement joins TRBV7-3 to TRBJ2-7; the D gene could be TRBD1 or TRBD2 (5 bases each). The DNA end is more similar to TRBJ2-1, so the J call may be wrong. The CDR3 length is 14 residues. Germline V gene lookup returns CDR1 SGHTA and CDR2 FQGTGA. The CDR3 sequence: CASSLGLPGNEQFF. As DNA, the CDR3 is TGTGCCAGCAGCTTGGGGCTACCGGGAAATGAGCAGTTCTTC.

This chain joins TRBV2 and TRBJ2-7, with 7 bases that match TRBD1. Trimming removed 6 bases from V and 1 base from J; junction bases left unmatched: 6. The CDR3 runs to 14 residues. Per germline, CDR1 SNHLY and CDR2 FYNNEI. The CDR3 region has the DNA TGTGCCAGCAGACACCGGGACAGTTCCTACGAGCAGTACTTC. Translated, it gives CASRHRDSSYEQYF.

This clone was observed a few times. The V and J genes are TRBV11-2 and TRBJ1-2, with D tentatively TRBD1 (6 bases). There are 14 residues in the CDR3. Germline CDR1 reads SGHAT; CDR2 reads FQNNGV. V was cut by 5 bases and J by 1 base, with 11 bases left in between. The CDR3, as DNA: TGTGCCAGCAGCCCTTCACAGGGTAACTATGGCTACACCTTC. Protein sequence: CASSPSQGNYGYTF.

This chain connects TRBV10-3 to TRBJ1-5; no reliable D call. The V end was cut by 2 bases, the J end by 6 bases, with 11 bases between. The germline V gene encodes CDR1 ENHRY and CDR2 SYGVKD. The CDR3 is made up of 14 amino acids. CDR3 bases: TGTGCCATCAGTGAGGTCAGCCTGGGTCAGCCCCAGCATTTT. Residues: CAISEVSLGQPQHF.

This clone was picked up a small number of times. The V call is TRBV29-1, the J call TRBJ2-5, with 8 bases aligning to TRBD2. V shed 6 bases, J shed 5 bases, and the junction held 5 bases outside the gene matches. Per germline, CDR1 SQVTM and CDR2 ANQGSEA. The CDR3 spans 12 residues. The CDR3 region is CSVAGVGETQYF. CDR3 nucleotide sequence: TGCAGCGTAGCGGGAGTAGGGGAGACCCAGTACTTC.

The rearrangement joins TRBV20-1 to TRBJ2-5; D gene ambiguous. The V and J ends lost 6 bases and 5 bases respectively, with 10 bases between them. The V gene's germline CDR1 is DFQATT and CDR2 SNEGSKA (reference sequence). The CDR3 is 11 amino acids. The CDR3 region has the DNA TGCAGTGCGCTATACTCTGAGACCCAGTACTTC. Amino acids: CSALYSETQYF.

This clone has just a few counts. This sequence joins TRBV7-2 and TRBJ1-4; D gene ambiguous. V was pared by 1 base and J by 8 bases, with 8 bases between. The CDR3 sequence is 13 residues long. Germline CDR1 reads SGHTA; CDR2 reads FQGNSA. The CDR3 is CASSLDKDEKLFF. The DNA for the CDR3 is TGTGCCAGCAGCTTAGATAAGGACGAAAAACTGTTTTTT.

The V gene is TRBV11-3, the J gene TRBJ2-7; D not resolved. Trimming left V 3 bases short and J 4 bases short, with 13 bases between. Germline loops: CDR1 SGHNT, CDR2 YENEEA. The CDR3 is made up of 14 amino acids. CDR3 sequence: CASSFATPAYEQYF. DNA of the CDR3: TGTGCCAGCAGCTTTGCCACACCGGCATACGAGCAGTACTTC.

Worth noting for this clone: Germline is not matched at one junction end, which may reflect a read error. The V gene is TRBV7-7, the J gene TRBJ2-6; 7 nucleotides agree with TRBD1. The CDR3 is made up of 20 amino acids. Germline V lookup: CDR1 SSHAT, CDR2 FNYEAQ (reference sequence). The CDR3 sequence is CASSPDRVNWASSGANVLTF. For the CDR3, the DNA is TGTGCTAGCAGCCCCGACAGGGTAAATTGGGCAAGCTCTGGGGCCAACGTCCTGACTTTC.

This clone was detected many times. V usage is TRBV28 and J usage is TRBJ2-5, with a possible D match to TRBD1 (6 bases). Trimming stripped 8 bases from V and 7 bases from J, with 17 bases between. CDR1 and CDR2 from the germline V gene are MDHEN and SYDVKM. This CDR3 comprises 13 residues. The CDR3 DNA reads as TGTGCCAGCTTGAGAATGTTAGGGGGGACCCAGTACTTC. Translation: CASLRMLGGTQYF.

The chain carries TRBV2 and TRBJ2-1; D may be TRBD2 (5 bases). Between the trimmed V and J ends, which lost 6 bases and 7 bases, there was a span of 22 bases. The CDR3 loop spans 16 amino acids. Per germline, CDR1 SNHLY and CDR2 FYNNEI. CDR3 sequence (DNA): TGTGCCAGCAGAGGACCCCGGGATCCTCCAAAGAATGAGCAGTTCTTC. It encodes CASRGPRDPPKNEQFF.

The genes are TRBV1 and TRBJ1-5; the table's D gene call, TRBD1, was not cross checked with the DNA. TRBV1 is a pseudogene segment. The CDR3 extends over 15 amino acids. The CDR3 coding sequence is TGCACCAGCAGCCAGGGCCCGTATAGCAATCAGCCCCAGCATTTT. Residues: CTSSQGPYSNQPQHF.

The V call is TRBV28, the J call TRBJ2-7; tentatively, D is TRBD1 (6 bases). The CDR3 totals 14 residues. With 5 bases removed from V and 3 bases from J, the gap between germline ends came to 14 bases. Germline V gene data show CDR1 as MDHEN and CDR2 as SYDVKM. CDR3 bases: TGTGCCAGCAGTCCCCCCCAACAGGGCTACGAGCAGTACTTC. This gives the protein CASSPPQQGYEQYF.

The chain combines TRBV5-6 with TRBJ2-5; TRBD1 matches 11 bases. CDR3 size: 16 residues. Germline assignment: CDR1 SGHDT and CDR2 YYEEEE. V lost 2 bases to trimming and J lost 5 bases; unmatched junction nucleotides: 8. Here the CDR3 DNA reads TGTGCCAGCAGCTTTACTAGGACAGGGGGCGGCGAGACCCAGTACTTC. It codes for CASSFTRTGGGETQYF.

This chain connects TRBV7-9 to TRBJ2-7, with no clear D. V gave up 6 bases and J gave up 3 bases, with 6 bases separating them. This CDR3 is built from 11 residues. The germline V gene has CDR1 SEHNR and CDR2 FQNEAQ (reference sequence). CDR3 DNA: TGTGCCAGCAGGTCGATCTACGAGCAGTACTTC. Its protein product is CASRSIYEQYF.

V usage is TRBV11-1 and J usage is TRBJ2-5; 7 positions agree with TRBD1. The ends lost 5 bases at V and 1 base at J; junction bases unmatched: 7. Germline V gene data show CDR1 as SGHAT and CDR2 as FQDESV (reference sequence). The CDR3 totals 15 residues. The CDR3 here is CASSRSTGPQETQYF. DNA for the CDR3: TGTGCCAGCAGCCGATCGACAGGGCCCCAAGAGACCCAGTACTTC.

A single count supports this clone. The chain joins TRBV5-1 to TRBJ1-1; unclear D gene. V gave up 2 bases and J gave up 6 bases, with 5 bases separating them. The CDR3 consists of 11 residues. Germline V gives CDR1 SGHRS, CDR2 YFSETQ. CDR3 in DNA: TGCGCCAGCAGCTTAGGCGCTGAAGCTTTCTTT. This sequence encodes CASSLGAEAFF. Variable domain in full (rest from reference TRBV5-1 and TRBJ1-1): KAGVTQTPRYLIKTRGQQVTLSCSPISGHRSVSWYQQTPGQGLQFLFEYFSETQRNKGNFPGRFSGRQFSNSRSEMNVSTLELGDSALYLCASSLGAEAFFGQGTRLTVV.

V gene TRBV27 combines with J gene TRBJ1-2; 8 bases map to TRBD1. V was pared by 5 bases and J by 8 bases, with 7 bases of the junction left unmatched. Per germline, CDR1 MNHEY and CDR2 SMNVEV (reference sequence). This CDR3 has 13 residues. The CDR3 here is CASSHDRGRGYTF. The CDR3, as DNA: TGTGCCAGCAGTCATGACAGGGGCCGAGGCTACACCTTC.

CDR3 coding DNA: TGTGCCAGCAGTGCCCTAGGAACTAACGAGCAGTACTTC. This sequence encodes CASSALGTNEQYF. The genes are TRBV2 and TRBJ2-7; D call uncertain. This CDR3 has 13 residues. Germline CDR1 and CDR2: SNHLY and FYNNEI. The ends were cut back, 4 bases at V and 5 bases at J, with 12 bases in the middle.

Only a few counts were recorded for this clone. For the CDR3, the DNA is TGCGCCAGCAGGATCCAAGCGGGAGGATCCTACGAGCAGTACTTC. Amino acid sequence: CASRIQAGGSYEQYF. The V gene is TRBV5-1, the J gene TRBJ2-7; 9 positions match TRBD2. Germline lookup yields CDR1 SGHRS and CDR2 YFSETQ. J gave up 1 base and V 5 bases, and 7 bases lay outside the gene matches. The CDR3 runs 15 residues. Full variable domain (outside the CDR3, taken from reference TRBV5-1 and TRBJ2-7): KAGVTQTPRYLIKTRGQQVTLSCSPISGHRSVSWYQQTPGQGLQFLFEYFSETQRNKGNFPGRFSGRQFSNSRSEMNVSTLELGDSALYLCASRIQAGGSYEQYFGPGTRLTVT.

This clone was seen more than once but under ten times. V gene TRBV19 combines with J gene TRBJ2-2, with TRBD1 identical over 11 bases. The germline gives CDR1 LNHDA, CDR2 SQIVND (reference sequence). V shed 5 bases, J shed 1 base, and the junction held 3 bases outside the gene matches. CDR3 length equals 16 residues. CDR3 sequence (DNA): TGTGCCAGTAGTTGGGACAGGGGGTTGAACACCGGGGAGCTGTTTTTT. Protein sequence: CASSWDRGLNTGELFF.

The rearrangement links TRBV5-1 to TRBJ2-1; D is perhaps TRBD2 (6 bases). CDR1 and CDR2 (germline): SGHRS, YFSETQ. The CDR3 sequence is 14 residues long. Trimming cost V 5 bases and J 4 bases, with 13 bases left between them. The CDR3 spells CASRGSGQYNEQFF. DNA for the CDR3: TGCGCCAGCAGGGGTAGCGGTCAGTACAATGAGCAGTTCTTC.

This clone has a handful of counts. Other DNA sequences from this sample encode an identical CDR3 as well. The CDR3 loop is CASSSRGLADNEQFF. In DNA, the CDR3 is TGTGCCAGCAGCAGCCGGGGACTAGCGGACAATGAGCAGTTCTTC. The V call is TRBV7-2, the J call TRBJ2-1; 11 nucleotides match TRBD2. V gave up 5 bases and J gave up 5 bases; unmatched junction bases: 5. Germline V CDR1 and CDR2: SGHTA, FQGNSA. The CDR3 has 15 residues. The full variable domain, completed using reference TRBV7-2 and TRBJ2-1, is GAGVSQSPSNKVTEKGKDVELRCDPISGHTALYWYRQSLGQGLEFLIYFQGNSAPDKSGLPSDRFSAERTGGSVSTLTIQRTQQEDSAVYLCASSSRGLADNEQFFGPGTRLTVL.

There are a few counts of this clone. This chain connects TRBV4-3 to TRBJ2-2; D not certain. Trimming took 0 bases from V and 6 from J, leaving 8 bases between them. From germline, CDR1 is LGHNA and CDR2 YSLEER. CDR3 length equals 14 residues. CDR3 DNA sequence: TGCGCCAGCAGCCAAGAGGGTACAGCCGGGGAGCTGTTTTTT. Translating gives CASSQEGTAGELFF.

Comment on this clone: The sample has other DNA sequences that encode this CDR3 too. This sequence joins TRBV2 and TRBJ2-5; D remains unclear. Trimming pared 9 bases from V and 5 bases from J, leaving 7 bases between. From germline, CDR1 is SNHLY and CDR2 FYNNEI. The CDR3 is 10 residues long. CDR3: CASSRETQYF. As DNA, the CDR3 is TGTGCCAGTTCAAGGGAGACCCAGTACTTC.

The chain uses TRBV5-5 and TRBJ2-7, with 10 positions matching TRBD1. V was pared by 4 bases and J by 4 bases, with 2 bases of the junction left unmatched. CDR1 and CDR2 (germline): SGHKS, YYEKEE (reference sequence). The CDR3 consists of 13 residues. The CDR3 is CASSRDRGYEQYF. The CDR3 DNA is TGTGCCAGCAGCCGGGACAGGGGATACGAGCAGTACTTC. Full variable domain (rest looked up from reference TRBV5-5 and TRBJ2-7): DAGVTQSPTHLIKTRGQQVTLRCSPISGHKSVSWYQQVLGQGPQFIFQYYEKEERGRGNFPDRFSARQFPNYSSELNVNALLLGDSALYLCASSRDRGYEQYFGPGTRLTVT.

CDR3 region: CASSHLSSGVSYEQYF. The CDR3 coding sequence is TGCGCCAGCAGCCACCTCTCTTCCGGGGTCTCCTACGAGCAGTACTTC. The V and J genes are TRBV4-1 and TRBJ2-7; possible D gene TRBD2, 5 bases. CDR3 length: 16 residues. The germline V and J ends were trimmed by 3 bases and 0 bases, with 15 bases remaining between them. Germline CDR1 is MGHRA and CDR2 is YSYEKL.